These 30 T cell receptor beta chains were sequenced from one sample in a study of regulatory T cells in long-lasting Graves disease. Time point specified: newly diagnosed GD, antithyroid drugs for less than 3 months. Isolated PBMC RNA provided the starting material for the TCR library. The TCR beta library used iRepertoire HTBI primers with Arm-PCR amplification of CDR3. Via MiXCR, TCRdb re-called the multiplex PCR reads, giving one row per CDR3 protein. The data show approximately 540,000 distinct CDR3 sequences, with 12% seen just once and approximately 9.6% held by the top ten. The data were also submitted as part of a second study, on T cells in Graves' hyperthyroidism and ophthalmopathy.

Sample: peripheral blood mononuclear cells (PBMCs), taken at new diagnosis, from a patient treated with antithyroid drugs. All receptors derive from a woman aged 30 to 39 with Graves disease.

This clonotype was picked up a small number of times. This could be a read error, since a much larger clone is one nucleotide away. This chain joins TRBV28 and TRBJ1-1; D is perhaps TRBD1 (5 bases). This CDR3 has 15 amino acids. Germline-derived CDR1 and CDR2 are MDHEN and SYDVKM. The CDR3 here is CAGSFQGLLNTEAFF. CDR3 bases: TGTGCCGGCAGTTTTCAGGGTTTATTGAACACTGAAGCTTTCTTT.

This clonotype was observed many times. The J gene is TRBJ2-7, the V gene TRBV2; TRBD1 agrees at 9 bases. Germline CDR1 and CDR2: SNHLY and FYNNEI. The CDR3 consists of 15 residues. Germline trimming cut 4 bases from V and 3 bases from J; bases unmatched to any gene: 7. The CDR3 DNA reads as TGTGCCAGCAGTGCGGGACAGGGTGTTTTCTACGAGCAGTACTTC. This translates into CASSAGQGVFYEQYF.

This clonotype was counted a few times. The V and J genes are TRBV27 and TRBJ1-3; D is uncertain. This CDR3 spans 16 amino acids. Germline V gene sequence: CDR1 MNHEY, CDR2 SMNVEV (reference sequence). Deletions cut 4 bases from V and 2 bases from J, with 15 bases between. Here the CDR3 DNA reads TGTGCCAGCAGTTATTATTCACCCGGAACTGGAAACACCATATATTTT. This encodes CASSYYSPGTGNTIYF.

A few counts support this clonotype. The chain recombines TRBV5-1 with TRBJ1-1, with 8 bases that match TRBD1. Germline V CDR1 and CDR2: SGHRS, YFSETQ. Germline trimming cut 0 bases from V and 11 bases from J; bases unmatched to any gene: 12. The CDR3 covers 15 residues. The CDR3 region has the DNA TGCGCCAGCAGCTTGGCCCAGGGGGCGGTTCGTCAGGCTTTCTTT. Its translation is CASSLAQGAVRQAFF.

This clonotype came up many times. This rearrangement joins TRBV28 to TRBJ2-7; D gene unclear. The germline V gene encodes CDR1 MDHEN and CDR2 SYDVKM. The germline V and J ends were trimmed by 1 base and 3 bases, with 22 bases remaining between them. The CDR3 consists of 18 residues. As DNA, the CDR3 is TGTGCCAGCAGTTTATCAGCCCCAGTCTTCCACAAAATCTACGAGCAGTACTTC. Encoded protein: CASSLSAPVFHKIYEQYF. Full variable domain (outside the CDR3, taken from reference TRBV28 and TRBJ2-7): DVKVTQSSRYLVKRTGEKVFLECVQDMDHENMFWYRQDPGLGLRLIYFSYDVKMKEKGDIPEGYSVSREKKERFSLILESASTNQTSMYLCASSLSAPVFHKIYEQYFGPGTRLTVT.

CDR3 in amino acids: CSVEGSYNEQFF. DNA for the CDR3: TGCAGCGTTGAGGGGTCCTACAATGAGCAGTTCTTC. V usage is TRBV29-1 and J usage is TRBJ2-1, with D uncertain. From germline, CDR1 is SQVTM and CDR2 ANQGSEA. Trimming left V 3 bases short and J 1 base short, with 4 bases between. There are 12 residues in the CDR3.

This clonotype has a count of ten or more. The gene calls are TRBV3-1 and TRBJ2-5, with 10 bases aligning to TRBD2. V gave up 7 bases and J gave up 6 bases; unmatched junction bases: 14. The CDR3 contains 16 residues. CDR1 LGHDT and CDR2 YNNKEL come from the germline V gene (reference sequence). As DNA, the CDR3 is TGTGCCAGCACCGGAGGGGCTAGCGGGAGTTCCAAGACCCAGTACTTC. Its protein product is CASTGGASGSSKTQYF.

V usage is TRBV19 and J usage is TRBJ1-5; D is unresolved. In germline, CDR1 is LNHDA, CDR2 SQIVND (reference sequence). The ends were cut back, 6 bases at V and 3 bases at J, with 18 bases in the middle. The CDR3 is 16 amino acids. CDR3 in DNA: TGTGCCAGTAGGACCCTGGGAACCCCCTCCAATCAGCCCCAGCATTTT. Protein: CASRTLGTPSNQPQHF.

The chain's CDR3 is CASSSGPGAPADTQYF. DNA of the CDR3: TGTGCCAGCAGTTCGGGGCCGGGGGCACCGGCAGATACGCAGTATTTT. V gene TRBV12-3 or TRBV12-4 combines with J gene TRBJ2-3; D might be TRBD1 or TRBD2, each matching 6 bases. Trimming cost V 4 bases and J 4 bases, with 18 bases left between them. The CDR3 is 16 amino acids.

This clonotype was counted ten times or more. This chain links TRBV6-1 with TRBJ2-3; 10 bases agree with TRBD2. Germline loops: CDR1 MNHNS, CDR2 SASEGT. V lost 6 bases to trimming and J lost 3 bases; unmatched junction nucleotides: 12. CDR3 size: 17 residues. The CDR3 here is CASSPYGTSEQTDTQYF. CDR3 coding DNA: TGTGCCAGCAGCCCCTATGGGACTAGCGAGCAGACAGATACGCAGTATTTT.

This clonotype has a count of ten or more. The gene calls are TRBV7-6 and TRBJ2-2; maybe TRBD2 (7 bases). The CDR3 contains 16 residues. Deletions cut 0 bases from V and 5 bases from J, with 13 bases between. In germline, CDR1 is SGHVS, CDR2 FNYEAQ. CDR3 DNA: TGTGCCAGCAGCTTAGCGACCAGGGGACTAACCGGGGAGCTGTTTTTT. Its translation: CASSLATRGLTGELFF.

This clonotype was recorded many times. The V and J genes are TRBV29-1 and TRBJ2-3; D assignment may be TRBD1 or TRBD2 (5 bases each). The CDR3 sequence is 14 residues long. CDR1 and CDR2 from the germline V gene are SQVTM and ANQGSEA. Trimming shortened V by 4 bases and J by 2 bases, and 13 bases separated the two germline ends. CDR3 nucleotides: TGCAGCGTTGCCGGGGACCCGAACACAGATACGCAGTATTTT. It codes for CSVAGDPNTDTQYF.

This rearrangement joins TRBV7-9 to TRBJ2-7, with a tentative D call TRBD2 (6 bases). This CDR3 has 14 residues. V lost 5 bases to trimming and J lost 7 bases, with 18 bases between them. Per the germline V gene, CDR1 is SEHNR and CDR2 is FQNEAQ (reference sequence). CDR3 DNA: TGTGCCAGCAGCGTCAGCAGGGACTGGAGGGAGCAGTACTTC. Residues: CASSVSRDWREQYF. Drawing the rest from reference TRBV7-9 and TRBJ2-7, the complete variable domain is DTGVSQNPRHKITKRGQNVTFRCDPISEHNRLYWYRQTLGQGPEFLTYFQNEAQLEKSRLLSDRFSAERPKGSFSTLEIQRTEQGDSAMYLCASSVSRDWREQYFGPGTRLTVT.

CDR3 in DNA: TGCAGCGTTTTCCGTTTGGGAGTCGGCACTGAAGCTTTCTTT. Its protein is CSVFRLGVGTEAFF. The chain combines TRBV29-1 with TRBJ1-1; D is uncertain. V dropped 5 bases and J dropped 4 bases, with 17 bases sitting between them. CDR1 SQVTM and CDR2 ANQGSEA come from the germline V gene. The CDR3 spans 14 residues.

This clonotype was seen more than once but under ten times. This chain connects TRBV7-9 to TRBJ1-1, with TRBD1 matching 9 bases. The junction had 5 bases not matched to a gene; V was cut back by 1 base and J by 5 bases. Germline V gene data show CDR1 as SEHNR and CDR2 as FQNEAQ (reference sequence). This CDR3 comprises 15 residues. Here the CDR3 DNA reads TGTGCCAGCAGCTTAGGGACAGGGGTCAGAACTGAAGCTTTCTTT. It is translated as CASSLGTGVRTEAFF.

At least ten counts were recorded for this clonotype. V and J are TRBV11-2 and TRBJ2-7, with a weak D call TRBD2 (5 bases). V shed 3 bases and J shed 1 base, with 10 bases lying between them. The CDR3 totals 14 residues. Germline CDR1 is SGHAT and CDR2 is FQNNGV. The CDR3 DNA is TGTGCCAGCAGCTTTTTCGAGGGATCCTACGAGCAGTACTTC. Translated, it gives CASSFFEGSYEQYF.

In this sample, this clonotype turned up many times. The chain recombines TRBV5-1 with TRBJ1-3; 7 positions agree with TRBD1. Germline values: CDR1 SGHRS, CDR2 YFSETQ. V was clipped by 7 bases and J by 2 bases; unmatched bases: 3. The CDR3 has 13 residues. The CDR3 protein is CASGQDTGNTIYF. DNA of the CDR3: TGCGCCAGCGGACAGGACACTGGAAACACCATATATTTT.

Many counts were recorded for this clonotype. The genes are TRBV19 and TRBJ1-1; the D is unclear. The CDR3 is made up of 15 amino acids. Germline-derived CDR1 and CDR2 are LNHDA and SQIVND (reference sequence). The V and J ends lost 0 bases and 0 bases respectively, with 8 bases between them. Here the CDR3 DNA reads TGTGCCAGTAGTATAGATGGGGATATGAACACTGAAGCTTTCTTT. Protein product: CASSIDGDMNTEAFF.

This clonotype has ten or more counts. The CDR3 DNA reads TGTGCCAGCAGCGTGGGGGGGGCGAGGGGTGAAGCTTTCTTT. Amino acid sequence: CASSVGGARGEAFF. The rearrangement uses TRBV9 and TRBJ2-3, with a possible D match to TRBD1 (6 bases). The J call may be wrong; the DNA end is better matched by TRBJ1-1. The V gene's germline CDR1 is SGDLS and CDR2 YYNGEE. The CDR3 is 14 amino acids.

This clonotype was detected a few times. The chain employs TRBV5-1 and TRBJ2-3, with 7 bases fitting TRBD1. The germline V gene has CDR1 SGHRS and CDR2 YFSETQ. Unmatched junction bases numbered 11, after V lost 4 bases and J lost 3 bases. This CDR3 region has 16 residues. The CDR3 sequence: CASSDYPGGVTDTQYF. In DNA form, the CDR3 reads TGCGCCAGCAGCGACTACCCAGGGGGAGTAACAGATACGCAGTATTTT.

This clonotype came up a few times. The chain joins TRBV29-1 to TRBJ2-1; 8 nucleotides align to TRBD2. Looked up from germline, CDR1 is SQVTM and CDR2 is ANQGSEA. Trimming removed 5 bases from V and 3 bases from J; junction bases left unmatched: 9. The CDR3 length is 15 residues. This CDR3 reads CSVSGGSGNYNEQFF. CDR3 nucleotide sequence: TGCAGCGTTTCTGGGGGTAGCGGGAACTACAATGAGCAGTTCTTC.

This clonotype was seen only once. Being one base from a much bigger clone, this may be a read error. The rearrangement joins TRBV6-5 to TRBJ2-7; the D is unclear. The germline CDR1 and CDR2 sequences are MNHEY and SVGAGI. The V and J ends lost 0 bases and 0 bases respectively, with 12 bases between them. This CDR3 is 16 amino acids long. The CDR3 DNA reads TGTGCCAGCAGTTACTCAGCCAGGTGGAGCTCCTACGAGCAGTACTTC. Protein: CASSYSARWSSYEQYF.

At least ten counts were recorded for this clonotype. This chain links TRBV27 with TRBJ1-1; 7 bases agree with TRBD1. The CDR3 has 13 amino acids. Germline trimming cut 9 bases from V and 0 bases from J; bases unmatched to any gene: 4. Germline CDR1 reads MNHEY; CDR2 reads SMNVEV (reference sequence). CDR3 sequence reads: CASLTGLNTEAFF. DNA for the CDR3: TGTGCCAGTTTGACAGGGTTGAACACTGAAGCTTTCTTT.

This clonotype was counted ten times or more. The V call is TRBV28, the J call TRBJ1-2; D is unclear. CDR3 length: 16 residues. Germline V CDR1 and CDR2: MDHEN, SYDVKM. Trimming stripped 3 bases from V and 1 base from J, with 15 bases between. CDR3 DNA sequence: TGTGCCAGCAGTTTTGCAGGCTTGAATTATAACTATGGCTACACCTTC. Translating gives CASSFAGLNYNYGYTF.

A note on this clonotype: This likely traces to a read error, being one base from a far larger clone. The chain employs TRBV11-2 and TRBJ2-1; maybe TRBD2 (6 bases). This CDR3 comprises 15 residues. Germline V gene data show CDR1 as SGHAT and CDR2 as FQNNGV. The CDR3 DNA sequence: TGTGGCAGCAGCATAGCGGTAAGCTCCTACAATGAGCAGTTCTTC. Its protein product is CGSSIAVSSYNEQFF.

This clonotype was detected a few times. This chain joins TRBV14 and TRBJ1-2, with 7 bases fitting TRBD1. Per germline, CDR1 SGHDN and CDR2 FVKESK. The CDR3 covers 16 residues. The V segment lost 0 bases and the J segment 3 bases; nucleotides outside the gene matches: 7. CDR3 sequence (DNA): TGTGCCAGCAGCCAAGATCCAACAGGGGCTCACTATGGCTACACCTTC. It is translated as CASSQDPTGAHYGYTF.

Many counts were recorded for this clonotype. J is TRBJ1-2 and V is TRBV15; D is undetermined. CDR1 and CDR2 (germline): LNHNV, YYDKDF (reference sequence). The CDR3 sequence is 9 residues long. V was cut by 1 base and J by 13 bases, with 4 bases left in between. Written as DNA, the CDR3 is TGTGCCACCAGCAGAGCTGGCACCTTC. This sequence encodes CATSRAGTF.

Many counts were recorded for this clonotype. The chain carries TRBV27 and TRBJ1-2; D is perhaps TRBD1 (5 bases). CDR1 MNHEY and CDR2 SMNVEV come from the germline V gene (reference sequence). The CDR3 totals 17 residues. Trimming stripped 7 bases from V and 0 bases from J, with 21 bases between. The CDR3, as DNA: TGTGCCAGCAAGACCGGGACCCCCAAAGAGTCTAACTATGGCTACACCTTC. It encodes CASKTGTPKESNYGYTF.

This clonotype appeared many times. V usage is TRBV12-3 or TRBV12-4 and J usage is TRBJ2-2; 7 bases line up with TRBD1. The CDR3 is 15 residues long. With 7 bases clipped from V and 4 bases from J, the junction kept 9 bases outside the gene matches. The CDR3 sequence: CASIPRQGLTGELFF. The CDR3 DNA sequence: TGTGCCAGCATACCGAGACAGGGTCTCACCGGGGAGCTGTTTTTT.

In this sample, this clonotype turned up many times. This chain connects TRBV6-2 or TRBV6-3 to TRBJ1-1; D ambiguous. Trimming left V 5 bases short and J 6 bases short, with 16 bases between. This CDR3 has 14 residues. CDR1 and CDR2 (germline): MNHEY, SVGEGT. CDR3 in amino acids: CASSEIVGTAEAFF. The CDR3 DNA reads TGTGCCAGCAGTGAAATCGTGGGAACCGCTGAAGCTTTCTTT.